The TCR beta chain described here comes from a study of blood T cell repertoires in COVID-19. As for the study in general: The United States, Italy and Spain provided the acute and convalescent COVID-19 samples. The cDNA or gDNA used as material had been derived from T cells, B-cell-depleted T cells, or PBMCs.

This CDR3 has 14 residues. Unmatched junction bases numbered 8, after V lost 5 bases and J lost 9 bases. Germline V gives CDR1 SNHLY, CDR2 FYNNEI. Methods used by the authors: The assay estimated nucleated cells by amplifying reference gene primers. Method: immunoSEQ multiplex PCR; TCRdb's copy keeps in-frame clones and lacks some. V, J and clone size are taken as reported in that table, and D and trimming were inferred from the DNA itself. The repertoire consists of approximately 61,000 clones, with 70% to 85% occurring once and the leading ten covering around 5.1%. The chain links TRBV2 to TRBJ2-1; 9 bases match TRBD2. The sequenced sample consisted of peripheral blood. This TCR was recovered from a woman aged 70-85 years with acute or convalescent COVID-19. The chain's CDR3 is CASSQRGAWAEQFF. The CDR3 bases are TGTGCCAGCAGTCAGCGGGGGGCCTGGGCTGAGCAGTTCTTC.